This TCR beta chain was observed in a study of blood T cell repertoires in COVID-19. Sequencing used immunoSEQ multiplex PCR; TCRdb keeps in-frame clones, though not all of them. The data hold about 250,000 clones, with 80% to 90% observed a single time. V gave up 1 base and J gave up 4 bases, with 7 bases separating them. The germline V gene encodes CDR1 SNHLY and CDR2 FYNNEI. The CDR3 length is 14 residues. This clonotype was sampled from a woman aged 18 to 35 who had recovered from COVID-19. V gene TRBV2 combines with J gene TRBJ2-2; a possible D gene is TRBD1 (5 bases). The sequenced sample was PBMCs or T cells enriched from blood (not recorded which). The CDR3 spells CASSEEGFTGELFF. CDR3 bases: TGTGCCAGCAGTGAAGAGGGGTTCACCGGGGAGCTGTTTTTT.